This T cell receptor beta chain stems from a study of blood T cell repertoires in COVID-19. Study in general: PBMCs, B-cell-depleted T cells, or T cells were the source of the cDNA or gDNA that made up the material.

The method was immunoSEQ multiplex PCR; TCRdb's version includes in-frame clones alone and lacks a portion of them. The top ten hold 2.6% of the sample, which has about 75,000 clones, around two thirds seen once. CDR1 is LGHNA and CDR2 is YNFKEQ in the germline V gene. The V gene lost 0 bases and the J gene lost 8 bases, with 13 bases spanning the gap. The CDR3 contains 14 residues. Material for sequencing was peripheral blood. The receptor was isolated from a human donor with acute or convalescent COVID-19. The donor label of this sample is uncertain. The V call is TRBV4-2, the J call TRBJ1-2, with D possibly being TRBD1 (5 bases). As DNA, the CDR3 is TGTGCCAGCAGCCAAGATGCGAACAGGTACGGCTACACCTTC. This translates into CASSQDANRYGYTF.